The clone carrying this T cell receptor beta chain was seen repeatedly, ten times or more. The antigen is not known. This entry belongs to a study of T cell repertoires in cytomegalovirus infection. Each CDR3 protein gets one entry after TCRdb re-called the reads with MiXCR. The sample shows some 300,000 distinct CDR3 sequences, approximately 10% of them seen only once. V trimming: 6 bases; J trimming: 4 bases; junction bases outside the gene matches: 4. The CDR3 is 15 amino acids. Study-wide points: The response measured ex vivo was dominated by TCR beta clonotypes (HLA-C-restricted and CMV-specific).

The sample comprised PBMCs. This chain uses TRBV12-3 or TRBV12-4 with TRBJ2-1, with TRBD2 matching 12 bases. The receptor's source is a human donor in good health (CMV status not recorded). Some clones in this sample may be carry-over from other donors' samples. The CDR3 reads CASRSGTSGYNEQFF. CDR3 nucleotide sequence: TGTGCCAGCAGGTCCGGGACTAGCGGGTACAATGAGCAGTTCTTC.